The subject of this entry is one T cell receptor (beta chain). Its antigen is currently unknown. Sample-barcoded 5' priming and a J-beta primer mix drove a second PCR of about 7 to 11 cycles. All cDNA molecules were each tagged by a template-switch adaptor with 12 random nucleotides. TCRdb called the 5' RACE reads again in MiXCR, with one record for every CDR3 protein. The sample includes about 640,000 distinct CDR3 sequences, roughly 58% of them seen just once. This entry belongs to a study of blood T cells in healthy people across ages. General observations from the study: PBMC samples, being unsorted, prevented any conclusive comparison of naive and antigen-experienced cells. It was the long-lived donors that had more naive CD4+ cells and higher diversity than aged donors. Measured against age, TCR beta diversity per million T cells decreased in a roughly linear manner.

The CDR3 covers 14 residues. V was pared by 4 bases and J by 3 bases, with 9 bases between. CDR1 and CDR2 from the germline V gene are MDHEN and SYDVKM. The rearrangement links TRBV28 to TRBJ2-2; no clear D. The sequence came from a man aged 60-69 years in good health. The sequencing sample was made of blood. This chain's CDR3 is CASSSLGDTGELFF. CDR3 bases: TGTGCCAGCAGTTCCCTTGGGGACACCGGGGAGCTGTTTTTT. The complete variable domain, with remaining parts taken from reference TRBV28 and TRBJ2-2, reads DVKVTQSSRYLVKRTGEKVFLECVQDMDHENMFWYRQDPGLGLRLIYFSYDVKMKEKGDIPEGYSVSREKKERFSLILESASTNQTSMYLCASSSLGDTGELFFGEGSRLTVL.